The 30 T cell receptor beta chains presented below share a single source sample, sequenced in a study of response to subunit inactivated influenza vaccine. TCRdb analysed the RT-PCR reads with MiXCR anew, one entry per CDR3 protein. The repertoire includes approximately 500,000 distinct CDR3 sequences, 20% to 25% of them detected once, and about 3% sits in the top ten. The sample was also linked to a second study, of T cells expressing NK-cell markers. Per that paper: The authors made TCR beta cDNA libraries by 5'RACE template switching. This switching added a universal primer site and UMIs.

The sequencing used CD4+ T cells sorted from PBMCs, collected 11 to 12 days after vaccination. The receptor source for this set is a man aged 45-65 years who received an inactivated influenza vaccine.

This clonotype has a count of ten or more. The chain joins TRBV7-8 to TRBJ2-3; 9 nucleotides agree with TRBD2. Germline CDR1 SGHVS, CDR2 FQNEAQ. The CDR3 sequence is 16 residues long. Trimming cost V 3 bases and J 1 base; bases outside gene matches: 5. The CDR3 loop reads CASSFQAGGGTDTQYF. The DNA for the CDR3 is TGTGCCAGCAGCTTCCAAGCGGGAGGCGGCACAGATACGCAGTATTTT.

The V and J genes are TRBV6-5 and TRBJ1-2, with 12 bases that match TRBD1. With V trimmed by 6 bases and J by 7 bases, 6 bases remained unmatched. Germline V gives CDR1 MNHEY, CDR2 SVGAGI. CDR3 length equals 14 residues. The CDR3 coding sequence is TGTGCCAGCAGATACCGGGACAGGGGGCCTGGCTACACCTTC. Its protein product is CASRYRDRGPGYTF.

This clonotype showed up just a few times. The chain joins TRBV6-2 or TRBV6-3 to TRBJ1-1; D possibly corresponds to TRBD1 (6 bases). The CDR3 runs to 16 residues. In germline, CDR1 is MNHEY, CDR2 SVGEGT. V lost 4 bases to trimming and J lost 0 bases, with 15 bases between them. For the CDR3, the DNA is TGTGCCAGCAGTTCCCAGGGGATGGGCATGAACACTGAAGCTTTCTTT. Its protein is CASSSQGMGMNTEAFF.

The sample holds a few counts of this clonotype. The V gene is TRBV9, the J gene TRBJ1-2, with a possible D match to TRBD1 (5 bases). The CDR3 covers 15 residues. Germline CDR1 reads SGDLS; CDR2 reads YYNGEE. Trimming shortened V by 0 bases and J by 4 bases, and 13 bases separated the two germline ends. The CDR3 DNA reads as TGTGCCAGCAGCGTAGACGGGATACAGGCCTATGGCTACACCTTC. Its translation: CASSVDGIQAYGYTF.

V and J are TRBV5-1 and TRBJ2-3; TRBD1 agrees at 7 bases. This CDR3 spans 14 amino acids. The V gene's germline CDR1 is SGHRS and CDR2 YFSETQ. J gave up 12 bases and V 3 bases, and 13 bases lay outside the gene matches. CDR3 sequence: CASSSIDRVVNQYF. In nucleotides, the CDR3 is TGCGCCAGCAGCTCTATTGACAGGGTGGTTAATCAGTATTTT.

V and J are TRBV20-1 and TRBJ1-2; D may be TRBD1 (5 bases). The CDR3 is 14 residues long. Deletions cut 0 bases from V and 4 bases from J, with 12 bases between. The germline V gene has CDR1 DFQATT and CDR2 SNEGSKA (reference sequence). The CDR3 nucleotides are TGCAGTGCTAGAGACACCTCCGGGGGCTATGGCTACACCTTC. Protein: CSARDTSGGYGYTF.

The chain links TRBV7-6 to TRBJ2-1; D possibly corresponds to TRBD1 (8 bases). The germline CDR1 and CDR2 sequences are SGHVS and FNYEAQ. Trimming left V 4 bases short and J 2 bases short, with 12 bases between. The CDR3 runs to 15 residues. CDR3 DNA sequence: TGTGCCAGCAGCTACACAGGGGGGGCCTACAATGAGCAGTTCTTC. It translates to CASSYTGGAYNEQFF.

For this clonotype: The junction departs from germline at one end; a sequencing error may be responsible. The chain links TRBV20-1 to TRBJ1-6; weak D call: TRBD1 (5 bases). The CDR3 sequence is 14 residues long. Germline CDR1 reads DFQATT; CDR2 reads SNEGSKA (reference sequence). The CDR3 sequence is CSATLRGDNSPLRF. In DNA, the CDR3 is TGCAGTGCTACCCTCCGGGGCGATAATTCACCCCTCCGCTTT.

This clonotype has a count of ten or more. The CDR3 loop reads CAISESRQGDSPLHF. The CDR3 region has the DNA TGTGCCATCAGTGAGTCAAGACAGGGCGATTCACCCCTCCACTTT. J is TRBJ1-6 and V is TRBV10-3, with 7 bases lining up with TRBD1. Per the germline V gene, CDR1 is ENHRY and CDR2 is SYGVKD. The junction had 4 bases not matched to a gene; V was cut back by 0 bases and J by 8 bases. CDR3 length equals 15 residues.

This clonotype was seen a few times. The chain joins TRBV28 to TRBJ2-7; D gene uncertain. Between the trimmed V and J ends, which lost 6 bases and 5 bases, there was a span of 14 bases. The CDR3 consists of 13 residues. Germline V gives CDR1 MDHEN, CDR2 SYDVKM. DNA of the CDR3: TGTGCCAGCAGACGGCCCCGGCCCCACGAGCAGTACTTC. It specifies CASRRPRPHEQYF.

The chain is built from TRBV12-3 or TRBV12-4 and TRBJ1-1; D might be TRBD1 (6 bases). V shed 7 bases and J shed 1 base, with 13 bases lying between them. The CDR3 length is 14 residues. The CDR3 nucleotides are TGTGCCAGCACTCCCGGGACAACGAACACTGAAGCTTTCTTT. Translated: CASTPGTTNTEAFF.

The sample holds a few counts of this clonotype. Here the CDR3 DNA reads TGTGCCAGCAGCTTAGGGCTGCAGCGAACTAGCACAGATACGCAGTATTTT. Translated, it gives CASSLGLQRTSTDTQYF. The chain is built from TRBV7-8 and TRBJ2-3, with D uncertain. This CDR3 has 17 amino acids. Germline loops: CDR1 SGHVS, CDR2 FQNEAQ. The V gene lost 1 base and the J gene lost 0 bases, with 14 bases spanning the gap.

In its sample, this clonotype was seen a few times. This rearrangement joins TRBV20-1 to TRBJ2-5, with D unclear. The CDR3 totals 14 residues. Germline CDR1 is DFQATT and CDR2 is SNEGSKA (reference sequence). With 6 bases removed from V and 2 bases from J, the gap between germline ends came to 16 bases. Written as DNA, the CDR3 is TGCAGTGCCAAAGGTCGGAGAGATCAAGAGACCCAGTACTTC. It is translated as CSAKGRRDQETQYF.

There are a few counts of this clonotype. The J gene is TRBJ2-1, the V gene TRBV20-1; 9 bases map to TRBD2. Trimming at V came to 3 bases and at J to 6 bases, leaving 6 bases not matched to a gene. The germline gives CDR1 DFQATT, CDR2 SNEGSKA (reference sequence). The length of the CDR3 is 14 residues. CDR3 coding DNA: TGCAGTGCTAGTGAGGGACTAGCTTCCAATGAGCAGTTCTTC. This sequence encodes CSASEGLASNEQFF.

This clonotype has more than one count but fewer than ten. V is TRBV20-1 and J is TRBJ2-1; D gene uncertain. The CDR3 runs to 11 residues. Germline loops: CDR1 DFQATT, CDR2 SNEGSKA (reference sequence). V shed 3 bases and J shed 7 bases, with 7 bases lying between them. The CDR3 loop is CSASPQNEQFF. In DNA, the CDR3 is TGCAGTGCTAGCCCACAGAATGAGCAGTTCTTC.

This clonotype was seen only a few times. This rearrangement joins TRBV5-1 to TRBJ2-5; 9 bases align to TRBD1. Trimming at V came to 3 bases and at J to 2 bases, leaving 5 bases not matched to a gene. There are 15 residues in the CDR3. Germline CDR1 is SGHRS and CDR2 is YFSETQ. CDR3 loop: CASSWGTGRQETQYF. Written as DNA, the CDR3 is TGCGCCAGCAGCTGGGGGACAGGGAGACAAGAGACCCAGTACTTC.

CDR3 nucleotide sequence: TGCGCCAGCAGCTTCGTCAGCGCCTACAATGAGCAGTTCTTC. Translating it yields CASSFVSAYNEQFF. The rearrangement links TRBV5-1 to TRBJ2-1; no clear D gene. Germline values: CDR1 SGHRS, CDR2 YFSETQ. V gave up 2 bases and J gave up 2 bases, with 8 bases separating them. This CDR3 contains 14 residues.

The sample holds a few counts of this clonotype. The J gene is TRBJ2-4, the V gene TRBV20-1; tentative D call: TRBD1 (7 bases). Looked up from germline, CDR1 is DFQATT and CDR2 is SNEGSKA (reference sequence). The CDR3 is 13 amino acids. V shed 6 bases and J shed 3 bases, with 12 bases lying between them. The CDR3 reads CSAAGQSKNIQYF. The DNA of the CDR3 is TGCAGTGCCGCGGGACAGAGCAAAAACATTCAGTACTTC.

This clonotype was detected ten times or more. CDR3: CSVASGTGHNQPQHF. For the CDR3, the DNA is TGCAGCGTAGCCTCCGGGACAGGGCACAATCAGCCCCAGCATTTT. V gene TRBV29-1 combines with J gene TRBJ1-5, with 9 bases fitting TRBD1. This CDR3 contains 15 residues. In germline, CDR1 is SQVTM, CDR2 ANQGSEA. The V segment lost 6 bases and the J segment 3 bases; nucleotides outside the gene matches: 9.

This clonotype was counted only a few times. This sequence joins TRBV5-1 and TRBJ2-1; 7 bases agree with TRBD1. CDR3 length: 15 residues. Germline V gene data show CDR1 as SGHRS and CDR2 as YFSETQ. Germline trimming cut 6 bases from V and 0 bases from J; bases unmatched to any gene: 6. Here the CDR3 reads CASNGQVSSYNEQFF. In DNA, the CDR3 is TGCGCCAGCAACGGACAGGTGAGCTCCTACAATGAGCAGTTCTTC. Variable domain in full (rest from reference TRBV5-1 and TRBJ2-1): KAGVTQTPRYLIKTRGQQVTLSCSPISGHRSVSWYQQTPGQGLQFLFEYFSETQRNKGNFPGRFSGRQFSNSRSEMNVSTLELGDSALYLCASNGQVSSYNEQFFGPGTRLTVL.

The chain links TRBV21-1 to TRBJ1-2; the table's D call, TRBD1, has no DNA check behind it. TRBV21-1 is annotated as a pseudogene. CDR3 length equals 15 residues. The chain's CDR3 is CASSFQRGKGLGYTF. For the CDR3, the DNA is TGTGCCAGCAGCTTCCAAAGGGGCAAAGGACTTGGCTACACCTTC.

The chain recombines TRBV27 with TRBJ1-1, with D possibly TRBD1 on 6 matching bases. The germline V and J ends were trimmed by 5 bases and 0 bases, with 16 bases remaining between them. The CDR3 runs 16 residues. In germline, CDR1 is MNHEY, CDR2 SMNVEV (reference sequence). The CDR3 DNA follows: TGTGCCAGCAGTCACACAGGGTTGATCATGAACACTGAAGCTTTCTTT. As protein: CASSHTGLIMNTEAFF.

This clonotype was seen at least ten times. J is TRBJ2-1 and V is TRBV7-2; 11 positions agree with TRBD2. CDR3 length: 17 residues. Germline V gene data show CDR1 as SGHTA and CDR2 as FQGNSA. V trimming: 3 bases; J trimming: 6 bases; junction bases outside the gene matches: 10. The CDR3 loop reads CASSFRLAGGGANEQFF. The CDR3, as DNA: TGTGCCAGCAGCTTCAGGCTAGCGGGGGGCGGTGCCAATGAGCAGTTCTTC.

The rearrangement uses TRBV19 and TRBJ2-1, with D perhaps assigned TRBD1 or TRBD2 (7 bases each). V was pared by 10 bases and J by 2 bases, with 18 bases between. Germline V gives CDR1 LNHDA, CDR2 SQIVND (reference sequence). The CDR3 totals 15 residues. In DNA, the CDR3 is TGTGCCACCTTGGGGGGGACAGCCACCTACAATGAGCAGTTCTTC. This gives the protein CATLGGTATYNEQFF. The full variable domain, completed using reference TRBV19 and TRBJ2-1, is DGGITQSPKYLFRKEGQNVTLSCEQNLNHDAMYWYRQDPGQGLRLIYYSQIVNDFQKGDIAEGYSVSREKKESFPLTVTSAQKNPTAFYLCATLGGTATYNEQFFGPGTRLTVL.

This clonotype was recorded many times. This chain connects TRBV7-9 to TRBJ2-7; 9 positions match TRBD1. Germline V lookup: CDR1 SEHNR, CDR2 FQNEAQ (reference sequence). The CDR3 runs to 15 residues. V trimming: 0 bases; J trimming: 4 bases; junction bases outside the gene matches: 4. The CDR3 nucleotides read TGTGCCAGCAGCTTAGCGGGACAGGGAACATACGAGCAGTACTTC. Translated: CASSLAGQGTYEQYF.

This clonotype was counted only a few times. CDR3 nucleotide sequence: TGCGCCAGCACCCCGGACAGCAGCTCTGGGGCCAACGTCCTGACTTTC. The encoded protein is CASTPDSSSGANVLTF. V is TRBV5-1 and J is TRBJ2-6; D is possibly TRBD1 (6 bases). V lost 6 bases and J 0 bases, leaving 13 bases between the germline ends. The CDR3 length is 16 residues. CDR1 and CDR2 (germline): SGHRS, YFSETQ.

This clonotype has more than one count but fewer than ten. The chain recombines TRBV12-3 or TRBV12-4 with TRBJ2-3; a weak D match, TRBD1 (5 bases). This CDR3 spans 13 amino acids. The CDR3 protein is CASTGAATDTQYF. CDR3 sequence (DNA): TGTGCTTCAACAGGAGCCGCAACAGATACGCAGTATTTT.

This chain uses TRBV5-6 with TRBJ1-1; 7 nucleotides align to TRBD1. Germline CDR1 reads SGHDT; CDR2 reads YYEEEE. V shed 3 bases, J shed 4 bases, and the junction held 15 bases outside the gene matches. The CDR3 has 17 residues. The CDR3 here is CASSSPYTDRRRTEAFF. The DNA of the CDR3 is TGTGCCAGCAGCTCACCTTATACGGACAGGCGACGCACTGAAGCTTTCTTT.

The chain employs TRBV28 and TRBJ2-5; D tentatively reads TRBD1 or TRBD2 (5 bases each). The length of the CDR3 is 14 residues. Germline values: CDR1 MDHEN, CDR2 SYDVKM. Trimming stripped 5 bases from V and 4 bases from J, with 14 bases between. CDR3 in amino acids: CASSPSGAGETQYF. For the CDR3, the DNA is TGTGCCAGCAGTCCCTCCGGGGCCGGAGAGACCCAGTACTTC.

The chain joins TRBV6-1 to TRBJ1-4; D uncertain. Germline V CDR1 and CDR2: MNHNS, SASEGT. V was clipped by 5 bases and J by 3 bases, with 10 bases between them. The CDR3 is 14 amino acids. The DNA of the CDR3 is TGTGCCAGCAGTCCCGACGTAGCTAATGAAAAACTGTTTTTT. Translating it yields CASSPDVANEKLFF.